The clone carrying this T cell receptor (beta chain) was seen repeatedly, ten times or more. Its specificity is not known. The data were taken from a study of human T cells and chemical hapten exposure. Study at large: On about 2 cm by about 2 cm of upper inner arm skin, sensitization was performed with 2% DPC. DPC 0.01% went on the upper back by patch test, with reading at 6 days. Regarding the study as a whole: Sensitizing to DPC left TCRs with a frequency above 1 in 1000 unaltered.

One entry per CDR3 protein results from TCRdb running MiXCR on the RACE reads. The table lists 70,000 to 95,000 distinct CDR3 sequences, 6.5% to 8.5% of them singletons. Time point indicated: patch test 2, 6 weeks after DPC sensitization. Documented treatment: therapeutic diphenylcyclopropenone sensitization with weekly scalp DPC. Samples of blood were obtained prior to the application of each patch test. Trimming shortened V by 6 bases and J by 3 bases, and 17 bases separated the two germline ends. This CDR3 has 15 residues. This clonotype was obtained from a woman in her 30s with alopecia areata. Some clones in this sample may be carry-over from other donors' samples. The chain recombines TRBV12-3 or TRBV12-4 with TRBJ1-2, with D possibly being TRBD1 (5 bases). Source: whole blood, taken in connection with sensitization to the hapten diphenylcyclopropenone (DPC). The CDR3 bases are TGTGCCAGCAGCCTAAGGGGACTCCAGGACTATGGCTACACCTTC. Protein product: CASSLRGLQDYGYTF.